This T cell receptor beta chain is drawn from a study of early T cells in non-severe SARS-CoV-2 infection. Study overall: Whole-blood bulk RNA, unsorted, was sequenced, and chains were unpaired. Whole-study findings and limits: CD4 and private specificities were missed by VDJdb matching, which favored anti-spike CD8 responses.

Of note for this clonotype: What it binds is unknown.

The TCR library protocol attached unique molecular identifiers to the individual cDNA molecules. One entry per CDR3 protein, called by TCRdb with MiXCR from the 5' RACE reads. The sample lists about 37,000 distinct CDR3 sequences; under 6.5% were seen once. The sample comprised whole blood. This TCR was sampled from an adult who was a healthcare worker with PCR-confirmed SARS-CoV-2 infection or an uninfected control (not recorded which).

CDR3 nucleotides: TGTGCCAGCAGTTACTCGGGGTTGGGGGCCAACGTCCTGACTTTC. It specifies CASSYSGLGANVLTF. The V call is TRBV6-2 or TRBV6-3, the J call TRBJ2-6; D is ambiguous. The CDR3 runs 15 residues. Germline V lookup: CDR1 MNHEY, CDR2 SVGEGT. V lost 0 bases, J lost 4 bases, and 7 bases lay in between.